The source of this T cell receptor beta chain is a study of blood T cell repertoires in COVID-19 (dated by TCRdb to about 2020). Background on the whole study: Samples covering the acute and convalescent phases of COVID-19 were provided by collaborators in the United States, Italy and Spain. Nearly every sample came with metadata listing a de-identified subject ID, COVID-19 status, age in years and sex. Deeply sampled blood TCRbeta repertoires from subjects exposed to, actively infected with, or recovered from COVID-19 were included in the dataset. Where available, HLA class I and class II types were obtained from metadata supplied by the sample provider rather than from assay-based typing. The material from the prospective study consisted of cDNA or gDNA derived from T cells, B-cell-depleted T cells, or PBMCs. The repertoires were released in a freely available public database intended as a resource for research on the immune response to SARS-CoV-2. Samples were obtained from the ongoing ImmuneRACE study (first 160 participants) and from 1,254 subjects provided by 6 global collaborators. General conclusions and limits of the study: The quantity of clinical and demographic metadata differed by source and by participant and was supplied without curation.

TCRbeta CDR3 regions were amplified from genomic DNA using the immunoSEQ Assay, a bias-controlled multiplex PCR. Concerning the study's data processing: Nucleated cell counts per sample were estimated from amplification of reference gene primers within the assay. To quantify the absolute abundance of each unique TCRbeta CDR3 rearrangement, sequence reads were collapsed and filtered. For each sample, productive Simpson clonality was calculated as the square root of Simpson's diversity index across productive rearrangements. Held by TCRdb, this immuneACCESS table contains in-frame sequences only and omits some clones. Under half of the omission traces to an unresolved V gene where checked; the cause of the rest is unknown. Clone size and the V and J calls come from that table; the DNA yielded D and trimming. In all, the sample holds approximately 200,000 clones, and about nine tenths of those were seen once. Jointly, the top ten make up 2% to 3% of the sample.

As to this clone: What antigen it recognizes has not been identified. Base-call qualities are not available, and no considerably larger clone is one nucleotide away.

One collaborating source in Seattle enrolled patients while the patients were actively infected and followed the patients over time throughout the course of disease. Collaborating institutions collected whole blood in K2EDTA tubes following their own protocols. For TCRbeta analysis, collaborators shipped samples in one of three forms: frozen whole blood, isolated PBMCs, or DNA extracted from either of those sample types. Germline trimming: 1 base from V, 3 bases from J; junction bases outside gene matches: 4. CDR1 SGHNT and CDR2 YYREEE are derived from the germline V gene (reference sequence). The CDR3 goes from the cysteine to the phenylalanine over 16 residues. CDR3 DNA only is kept here, 48 bases in frame from base 1.

Sequenced: peripheral blood. The TCR comes from a man aged 25-40 years with COVID-19, enrolled during active disease. The sequence joins TRBV5-4 to TRBJ1-4; the junction holds 9 bases that match TRBD1. The DNA sequence is as follows: TGTGCCAGCAGCTTGACAGGGGGCAGGCCTAATGAAAAACTGTTTTTT. Its product reads: CASSLTGGRPNEKLFF.